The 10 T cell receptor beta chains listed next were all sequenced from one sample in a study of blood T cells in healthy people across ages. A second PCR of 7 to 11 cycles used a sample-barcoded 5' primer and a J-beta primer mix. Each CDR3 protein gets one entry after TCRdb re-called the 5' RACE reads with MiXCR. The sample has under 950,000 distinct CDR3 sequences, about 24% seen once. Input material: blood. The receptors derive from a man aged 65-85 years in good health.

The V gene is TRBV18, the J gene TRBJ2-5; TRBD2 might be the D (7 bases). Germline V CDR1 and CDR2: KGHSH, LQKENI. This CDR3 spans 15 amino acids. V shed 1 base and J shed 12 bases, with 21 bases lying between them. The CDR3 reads CASSPRGLADGGKYF. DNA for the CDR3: TGTGCCAGCTCACCACGGGGGCTAGCGGATGGAGGGAAGTACTTC.

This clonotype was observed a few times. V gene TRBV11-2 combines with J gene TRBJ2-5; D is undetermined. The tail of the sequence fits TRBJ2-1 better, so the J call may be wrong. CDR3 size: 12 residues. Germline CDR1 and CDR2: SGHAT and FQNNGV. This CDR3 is CASSPPQPQQFF. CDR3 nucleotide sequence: TGTGCCAGCAGCCCCCCCCAACCTCAGCAGTTCTTC.

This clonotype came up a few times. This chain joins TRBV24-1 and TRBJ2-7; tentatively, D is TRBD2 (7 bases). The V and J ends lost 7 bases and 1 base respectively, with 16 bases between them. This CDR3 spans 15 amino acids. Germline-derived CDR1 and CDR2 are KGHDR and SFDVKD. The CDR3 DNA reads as TGTGCCACCAGGCCCTTCGAGGGGGGGTCCTACGAGCAGTACTTC. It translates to CATRPFEGGSYEQYF.

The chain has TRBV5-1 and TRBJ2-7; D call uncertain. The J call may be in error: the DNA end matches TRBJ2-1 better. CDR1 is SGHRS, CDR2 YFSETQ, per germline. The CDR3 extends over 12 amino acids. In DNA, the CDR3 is TGCGCCAGCAGCTTGGGGGCTGTAGATCAGTTCTTC. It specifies CASSLGAVDQFF.

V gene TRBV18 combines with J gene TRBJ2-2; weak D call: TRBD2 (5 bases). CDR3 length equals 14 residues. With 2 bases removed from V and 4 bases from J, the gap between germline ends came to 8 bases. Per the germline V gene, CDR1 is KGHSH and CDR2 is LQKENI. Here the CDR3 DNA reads TGTGCCAGCTCACCAGGGGAGATCACCGGGGAGCTGTTTTTT. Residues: CASSPGEITGELFF.

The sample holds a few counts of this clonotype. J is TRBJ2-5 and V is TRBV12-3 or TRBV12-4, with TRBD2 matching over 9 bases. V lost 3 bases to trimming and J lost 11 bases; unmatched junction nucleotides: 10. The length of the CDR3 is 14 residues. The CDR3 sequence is CASSLRLAGREQYF. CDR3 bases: TGTGCCAGCAGTTTGCGGCTAGCGGGGCGTGAGCAGTACTTC.

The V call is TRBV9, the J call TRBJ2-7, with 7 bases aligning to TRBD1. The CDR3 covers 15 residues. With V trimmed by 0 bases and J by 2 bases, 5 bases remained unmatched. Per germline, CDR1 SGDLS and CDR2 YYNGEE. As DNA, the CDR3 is TGTGCCAGCAGCGTAGGCGCAGGGGGAACCTACGAGCAGTACTTC. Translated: CASSVGAGGTYEQYF.

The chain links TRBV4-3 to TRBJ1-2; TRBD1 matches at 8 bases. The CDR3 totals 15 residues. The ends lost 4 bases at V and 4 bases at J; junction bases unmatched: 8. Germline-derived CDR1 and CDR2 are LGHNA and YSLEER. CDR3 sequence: CASSPGQGFPYGYTF. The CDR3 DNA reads TGCGCCAGCAGCCCCGGACAGGGTTTCCCCTATGGCTACACCTTC.

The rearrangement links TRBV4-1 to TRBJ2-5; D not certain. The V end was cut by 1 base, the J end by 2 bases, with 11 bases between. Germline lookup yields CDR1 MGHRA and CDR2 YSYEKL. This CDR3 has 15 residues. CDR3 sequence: CASSQGPQSQETQYF. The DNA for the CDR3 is TGCGCCAGCAGCCAAGGGCCGCAGAGTCAAGAGACCCAGTACTTC.

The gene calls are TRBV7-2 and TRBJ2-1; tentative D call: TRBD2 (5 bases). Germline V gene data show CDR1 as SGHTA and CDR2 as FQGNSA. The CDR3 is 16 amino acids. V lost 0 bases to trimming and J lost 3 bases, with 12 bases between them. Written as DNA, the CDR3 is TGTGCCAGCAGCTTAGCTCTGGGAGTAAGCTACAATGAGCAGTTCTTC. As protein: CASSLALGVSYNEQFF.